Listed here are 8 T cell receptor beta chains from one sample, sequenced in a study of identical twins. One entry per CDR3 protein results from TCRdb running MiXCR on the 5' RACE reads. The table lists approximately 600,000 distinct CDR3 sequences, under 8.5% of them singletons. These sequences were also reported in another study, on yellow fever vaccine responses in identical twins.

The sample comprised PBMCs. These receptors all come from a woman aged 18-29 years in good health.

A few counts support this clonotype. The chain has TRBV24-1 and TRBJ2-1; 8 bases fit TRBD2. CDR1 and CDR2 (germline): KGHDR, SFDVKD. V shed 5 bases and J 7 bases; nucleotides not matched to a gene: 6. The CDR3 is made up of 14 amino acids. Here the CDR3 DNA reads TGTGCCACCAGTGGAGCGGGAGTAATAAATGAGCAGTTCTTC. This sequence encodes CATSGAGVINEQFF.

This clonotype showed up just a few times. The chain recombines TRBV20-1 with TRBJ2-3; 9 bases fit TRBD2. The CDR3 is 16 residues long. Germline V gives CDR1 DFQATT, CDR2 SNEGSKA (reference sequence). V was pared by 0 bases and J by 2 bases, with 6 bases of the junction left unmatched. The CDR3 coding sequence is TGCAGTGCTAGAGATGGAACTAGCGGGTACACAGATACGCAGTATTTT. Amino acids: CSARDGTSGYTDTQYF.

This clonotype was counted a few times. The CDR3 DNA reads TGTGCCACCAGTGAACCGTCAGGGGACGCAGCCTACAATGAGCAGTTCTTC. Translation gives CATSEPSGDAAYNEQFF. The chain recombines TRBV24-1 with TRBJ2-1; weak D call: TRBD1 (6 bases). The CDR3 totals 17 residues. CDR1 and CDR2 (germline): KGHDR, SFDVKD. V dropped 4 bases and J dropped 2 bases, with 17 bases sitting between them.

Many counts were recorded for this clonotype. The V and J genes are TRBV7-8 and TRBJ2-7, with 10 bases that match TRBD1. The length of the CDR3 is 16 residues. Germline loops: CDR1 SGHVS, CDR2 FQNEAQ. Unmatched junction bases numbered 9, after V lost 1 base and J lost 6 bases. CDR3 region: CASSLVFSGQGSEQYV. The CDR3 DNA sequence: TGTGCCAGCAGCTTAGTATTTTCGGGACAGGGGTCCGAGCAGTACGTC.

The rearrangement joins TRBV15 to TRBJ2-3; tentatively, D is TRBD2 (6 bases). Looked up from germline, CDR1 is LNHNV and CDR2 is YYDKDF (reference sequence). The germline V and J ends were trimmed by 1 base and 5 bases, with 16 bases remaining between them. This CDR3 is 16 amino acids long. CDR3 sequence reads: CATSRGLELALDTQYF. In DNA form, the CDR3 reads TGTGCCACCAGCAGAGGGTTAGAACTAGCTTTAGATACGCAGTATTTT.

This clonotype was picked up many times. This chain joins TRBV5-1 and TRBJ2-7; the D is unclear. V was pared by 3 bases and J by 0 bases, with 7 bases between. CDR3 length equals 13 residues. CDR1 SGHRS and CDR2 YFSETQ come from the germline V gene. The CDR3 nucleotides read TGCGCCAGCAGCTCAGACGGCTCCTACGAGCAGTACGTC. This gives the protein CASSSDGSYEQYV.

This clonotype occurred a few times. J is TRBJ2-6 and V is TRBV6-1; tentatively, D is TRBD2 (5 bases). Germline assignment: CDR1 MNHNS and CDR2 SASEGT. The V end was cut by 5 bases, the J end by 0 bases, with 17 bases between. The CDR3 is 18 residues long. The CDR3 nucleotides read TGTGCCAGCAGTACCAGCGGACGGCAGAGCTCTGGGGCCAACGTCCTGACTTTC. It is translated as CASSTSGRQSSGANVLTF.

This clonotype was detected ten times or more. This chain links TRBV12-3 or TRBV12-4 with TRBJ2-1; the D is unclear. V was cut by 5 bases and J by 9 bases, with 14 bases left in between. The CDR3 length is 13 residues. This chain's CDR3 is CASSPARSGEQFF. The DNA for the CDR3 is TGTGCCAGCAGTCCAGCCCGAAGTGGTGAGCAGTTCTTC.